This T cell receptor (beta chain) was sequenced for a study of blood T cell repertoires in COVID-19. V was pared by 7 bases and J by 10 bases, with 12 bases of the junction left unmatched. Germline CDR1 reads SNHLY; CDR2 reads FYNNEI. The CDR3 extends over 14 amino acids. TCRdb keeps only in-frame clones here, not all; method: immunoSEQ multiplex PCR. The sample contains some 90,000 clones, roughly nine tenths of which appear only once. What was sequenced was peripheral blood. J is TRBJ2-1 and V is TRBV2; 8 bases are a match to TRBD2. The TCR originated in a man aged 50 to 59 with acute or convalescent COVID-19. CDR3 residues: CASTRPAGVREQFF. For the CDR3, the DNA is TGTGCCAGCACTCGACCAGCGGGGGTGCGAGAGCAGTTCTTC.